A selection of T cell receptor beta chains follows, all from one sample in a study of T cell responses to AZD1222 COVID-19 vaccine. Measured with immunoSEQ multiplex PCR; TCRdb has only the in-frame clones, and not every one. The sample has over 100,000 clones, approximately 87% seen once. The source material was peripheral blood, sampled on day 0 of AZD1222 vaccination. The receptors originated from an adult in good health. CDR3s include the opening cysteine and the closing phenylalanine or tryptophan. A D gene is named only where the DNA matches it firmly. Part of the rows lack a size; the others show once, few, many or a class for expanded clones.

>TRBJ2-1|TRBV27|few|-
TGTGCCAGCAGGCGGGGATACAATGAGCAGTTCTTC
CASRRGYNEQFF
>TRBJ2-5|TRBV5-1|once|TRBD2
TGCGCCAGCAGCTTGAGGCCTAGCGGACAAGAGACCCAGTACTTC
CASSLRPSGQETQYF
>TRBJ2-6|TRBV7-9|-|-
TGTGCCAGCAGCTTGGGGGCCTCTGGGGCCAACGTCCTGACTTTC
CASSLGASGANVLTF
>TRBJ1-6|TRBV6-5|-|-
TGTGCCAGCACTCGGGGATCTTATAATTCACCCCTCCACTTT
CASTRGSYNSPLHF
>TRBJ1-2|TRBV4-1|-|-
TGCGCCAGCAGCCAAGGGTCGGGGGACTATGGCTACACCTTC
CASSQGSGDYGYTF
>TRBJ1-5|TRBV12-3/TRBV12-4|-|-
TGTGCCAGCAGCCCCTGGGGTGAGCCCCAGCATTTT
CASSPWGEPQHF
>TRBJ1-2|TRBV24-1|-|TRBD1
TGTGCCACCAGTGATAAACAGGGGGTAGGCTACACCTTC
CATSDKQGVGYTF
>TRBJ1-3|TRBV27|few|-
TGTGCCAGCAGTTTATCCCCGACACCATGGAACACCATATATTTT
CASSLSPTPWNTIYF
>TRBJ1-4|TRBV7-9|once|-
TGTGCCAGCAGCTTAACCCCCAATGAAAAACTGTTTTTT
CASSLTPNEKLFF
>TRBJ1-2|TRBV18|once|-
TGTGCCAGCTCACCTTGGACACAGACTAACTATGGCTACACCTTC
CASSPWTQTNYGYTF
>TRBJ2-7|TRBV9|-|-
TGTGCCAGCAGCGTGGCAGGGGAAACCTACGAGCAGTACTTC
CASSVAGETYEQYF
>TRBJ2-5|TRBV5-4|-|TRBD2
TGTGCCAGCAGCTCCCATCCGGGGGGGCTTGAGGAGACCCAGTACTTC
CASSSHPGGLEETQYF
>TRBJ2-3|TRBV10-3|once|TRBD2
TGTGCCATCAGTACGGGGGGTACAGATACGCAGTATTTT
CAISTGGTDTQYF
>TRBJ1-6|TRBV7-2|few|-
TGTGCCAGCAGCTTAGAGGTTGGGTCCTATAATTCACCCCTCCACTTT
CASSLEVGSYNSPLHF
>TRBJ1-2|TRBV12-3/TRBV12-4|-|TRBD1
TGTGCCAGCAGCCTGACAGGGGATGGCTACACCTTC
CASSLTGDGYTF
>TRBJ2-5|TRBV2|-|-
TGTGCCAGCAGACCCCGGGGCGAAGAGACCCAGTACTTC
CASRPRGEETQYF
>TRBJ2-1|TRBV7-2|many|-
TGTGCCAGCAGCTACCCGGCTAGCAGTAGCGATGAGCAGTTCTTC
CASSYPASSSDEQFF
>TRBJ1-2|TRBV28|-|-
TGTGCCAGCAGTTTGTCATCGGCATCCCGTTTATACACCTTC
CASSLSSASRLYTF
>TRBJ2-1|TRBV5-8|once|-
TGTGCCAGCAGCTCGGGTTTGGCCTCTTACAATGAGCAGTTCTTC
CASSSGLASYNEQFF
>TRBJ1-1|TRBV11-3|-|-
TGTGCCAGCAGCTTAGGTGGCAGGCTGAACACTGAAGCTTTCTTT
CASSLGGRLNTEAFF
>TRBJ1-4|TRBV5-1|once|-
TGCGCCAGCAGCCCGACAGTAACTAATGAAAAACTGTTTTTT
CASSPTVTNEKLFF
>TRBJ1-3|TRBV7-9|-|-
TGTGCCAGCAGCTTGGGCGCGGGTGGAAACACCATATATTTT
CASSLGAGGNTIYF
>TRBJ1-2|TRBV6-5|few|TRBD1
TGTGCCAGCAGTAGATCCGGGACAGGGGATGGCTACACCTTC
CASSRSGTGDGYTF
>TRBJ2-1|TRBV11-2|-|TRBD2
TGTGCCAGCAGCTTAGCTGCTAGCGGGGTAGTCTCTGAGCAGTTCTTC
CASSLAASGVVSEQFF
>TRBJ1-2|TRBV7-2|-|-
TGTGCCAGCAGCTTAACGGTGGAGGGGGTGGCGGGTGGCTACACCTTC
CASSLTVEGVAGGYTF
>TRBJ2-2|TRBV9|-|-
TGTGCCAGCAGCGTTTTGACCGGGGAGCTGTTTTTT
CASSVLTGELFF
>TRBJ1-2|TRBV27|-|-
TGTGCCAGCAGTTTAAAGGGGTTCTCTGGCTACACCTTC
CASSLKGFSGYTF
>TRBJ1-2|TRBV12-1|-|-
TGTGCCAGCAGCTTACCCTCGGGACGCCTGGGCTATGGCTACACCTTC
CASSLPSGRLGYGYTF
>TRBJ2-3|TRBV6-4|-|-
TGTGCCAGCAGTGAATACCTGGGGACAGATACGCAGTATTTT
CASSEYLGTDTQYF
>TRBJ1-1|TRBV6-2/TRBV6-3|-|TRBD1
TGTGCCAGCAGTTATCGGGACAGGAACACTGAAGCTTTCTTT
CASSYRDRNTEAFF
>TRBJ1-4|TRBV15|once|-
TGTGCCACCAGCAGAGATGGATCCAGGGTCGGAACTAATGAAAAACTGTTTTTT
CATSRDGSRVGTNEKLFF
>TRBJ2-2|TRBV2|-|TRBD2
TGTGCCAGCCTAGGAGCGGGGAAAAACACCGGGGAGCTGTTTTTT
CASLGAGKNTGELFF
>TRBJ1-1|TRBV12-3/TRBV12-4|-|-
TGTGCCAGCAGTTTGGCAGCCAACACTGAAGCTTTCTTT
CASSLAANTEAFF
>TRBJ2-5|TRBV6-1|-|-
TGTGCCAGCAGAGAGGTCGTTGAGACCCAGTACTTC
CASREVVETQYF
>TRBJ2-2|TRBV9|-|TRBD1
TGTGCCAGCAGCGCACAGACAGGGTACATCACCGGGGAGCTGTTTTTT
CASSAQTGYITGELFF
>TRBJ1-2|TRBV18|-|-
TGTGCCAGCTCATGGGAGAATTTCTATGGCTACACCTTC
CASSWENFYGYTF
>TRBJ1-1|TRBV5-8|-|-
TGTGCCAGCAGCCTTAAAATCGTCAGGGGAGACACTGAAGCTTTCTTT
CASSLKIVRGDTEAFF
>TRBJ2-6|TRBV27|-|-
TGTGCCAGTCTAGGAGGGGCCAACGTCCTGACTTTC
CASLGGANVLTF
>TRBJ2-3|TRBV24-1|-|-
TGTGCCACCAGCGGGGGAGTCACAGATACGCAGTATTTT
CATSGGVTDTQYF
>TRBJ1-1|TRBV18|-|-
TGTGCCAGCTCACAATGGTCGATCAAAACTGAAGCTTTCTTT
CASSQWSIKTEAFF